The 14 T cell receptor beta chains below were found in one sample sequenced in a study of T cells in Graves' hyperthyroidism and ophthalmopathy. RNA transcripts gave rise to amplified TCR beta CDR3 regions. First-round RT-PCR with HTBI primers amplified the TCR CDR3 region. TCRdb recomputed calls from the multiplex PCR reads with MiXCR, one row per CDR3 protein. The table shows hundreds of thousands of distinct CDR3 sequences, with around 15% occurring only once. What was sequenced was blood. The receptors come from a woman aged 40 to 49 with Graves' ophthalmopathy.

The CDR3: CASSQDRGSQGHEQYF. The CDR3 DNA reads as TGTGCCAGCAGCCAAGATAGGGGGAGTCAGGGCCACGAGCAGTACTTC. The chain combines TRBV4-2 with TRBJ2-7; TRBD1 might be the D (6 bases). The CDR3 loop spans 16 amino acids. Trimming removed 0 bases from V and 5 bases from J, with 17 bases in between. From germline, CDR1 is LGHNA and CDR2 YNFKEQ.

The sample holds many counts of this clonotype. The V and J genes are TRBV12-3 or TRBV12-4 and TRBJ1-2; perhaps TRBD1 as D (6 bases). This CDR3 contains 15 residues. V was trimmed by 5 bases and J by 3 bases, leaving 16 bases between them. CDR3 amino acids: CASSPQGRSYYGYTF. The CDR3 coding sequence is TGTGCCAGCAGTCCCCAGGGGCGATCCTACTATGGCTACACCTTC.

DNA for the CDR3: TGTGCCAGCACAGCGGACGCTACTCAAGAGACCCAGTACTTC. This encodes CASTADATQETQYF. The chain carries TRBV6-1 and TRBJ2-5; D perhaps matches TRBD2 (5 bases). With 7 bases removed from V and 2 bases from J, the gap between germline ends came to 14 bases. This CDR3 is built from 14 residues. CDR1 and CDR2 from the germline V gene are MNHNS and SASEGT.

This clonotype was detected ten times or more. The rearrangement joins TRBV6-5 to TRBJ1-1, with TRBD1 identical over 8 bases. This CDR3 region has 16 residues. The ends lost 4 bases at V and 0 bases at J; junction bases unmatched: 7. The germline V gene has CDR1 MNHEY and CDR2 SVGAGI. This CDR3 reads CASSLDRAYLNTEAFF. The CDR3, as DNA: TGTGCCAGCAGTTTGGACAGGGCATATTTGAACACTGAAGCTTTCTTT.

This clonotype was counted at least ten times. The chain uses TRBV28 and TRBJ2-7; perhaps TRBD2 as D (5 bases). This CDR3 is built from 16 residues. The V gene's germline CDR1 is MDHEN and CDR2 SYDVKM. V dropped 4 bases and J dropped 4 bases, with 20 bases sitting between them. This CDR3 reads CASSYPSEAGGYEQYF. CDR3 bases: TGTGCCAGCAGTTATCCCTCCGAGGCCGGAGGATACGAGCAGTACTTC.

V is TRBV4-1 and J is TRBJ1-2; 7 nucleotides line up with TRBD1. CDR1 MGHRA and CDR2 YSYEKL come from the germline V gene. Germline trimming cut 0 bases from V and 4 bases from J; bases unmatched to any gene: 8. CDR3 length: 16 residues. The CDR3 loop is CASSQDQRGQSYGYTF. The CDR3 DNA is TGCGCCAGCAGCCAAGATCAAAGGGGACAGTCCTATGGCTACACCTTC.

At least ten counts were recorded for this clonotype. CDR3 sequence (DNA): TGCAGTGCTAGACGAGATCAGGGGGCTGACACTGAAGCTTTCTTT. Amino acid sequence: CSARRDQGADTEAFF. The chain joins TRBV20-1 to TRBJ1-1; 8 bases map to TRBD1. Looked up from germline, CDR1 is DFQATT and CDR2 is SNEGSKA (reference sequence). CDR3 length: 15 residues. The V segment lost 2 bases and the J segment 3 bases; nucleotides outside the gene matches: 8.

The chain joins TRBV27 to TRBJ1-1; D might be TRBD1 (6 bases). V gave up 10 bases and J gave up 3 bases, with 18 bases separating them. Looked up from germline, CDR1 is MNHEY and CDR2 is SMNVEV (reference sequence). This CDR3 has 14 amino acids. The CDR3 loop is CATMRTVEDTEAFF. The CDR3 DNA sequence: TGTGCCACCATGAGGACAGTTGAAGACACTGAAGCTTTCTTT.

The table lists this clonotype with many counts. This chain links TRBV28 with TRBJ2-7; TRBD1 matches 10 bases. After removal of 6 bases from V and 4 bases from J, the junction contained 6 bases not matched to a gene. This CDR3 is 14 amino acids long. CDR1 and CDR2 (germline): MDHEN, SYDVKM. In DNA form, the CDR3 reads TGTGCCAGCAGAGGACAGGGGGAATTATACGAGCAGTACTTC. As protein: CASRGQGELYEQYF. The full variable domain, its missing parts supplied by reference TRBV28 and TRBJ2-7, is DVKVTQSSRYLVKRTGEKVFLECVQDMDHENMFWYRQDPGLGLRLIYFSYDVKMKEKGDIPEGYSVSREKKERFSLILESASTNQTSMYLCASRGQGELYEQYFGPGTRLTVT.

This clonotype was detected ten times or more. The chain combines TRBV30 with TRBJ1-2; 9 bases align to TRBD1. Germline assignment: CDR1 GTSNPN and CDR2 SVGIG (reference sequence). The length of the CDR3 is 14 residues. The trim removed 0 bases at V and 5 bases at J, leaving 4 bases unmatched. CDR3 bases: TGTGCCTGGAGTGTTTGGACAGGGGAATATGGCTACACCTTC. This sequence encodes CAWSVWTGEYGYTF.

This clonotype was picked up many times. The chain's CDR3 is CASSKARVNTEAFF. The CDR3 DNA reads as TGTGCCAGCAGCAAAGCAAGGGTGAACACTGAAGCTTTCTTT. The rearrangement links TRBV11-2 to TRBJ1-1; no reliable D call. Germline CDR1 and CDR2: SGHAT and FQNNGV. The length of the CDR3 is 14 residues. V was cut by 5 bases and J by 0 bases, with 10 bases left in between.

This clonotype has at least ten counts. The chain uses TRBV7-9 and TRBJ2-5, with unresolved D. Germline V gene data show CDR1 as SEHNR and CDR2 as FQNEAQ (reference sequence). CDR3 size: 10 residues. Trimming stripped 8 bases from V and 4 bases from J, with 5 bases between. This chain's CDR3 is CASGTETQYF. CDR3 DNA: TGTGCCAGCGGTACAGAGACCCAGTACTTC.

The gene calls are TRBV29-1 and TRBJ2-7; 9 bases align to TRBD1. J lost 7 bases, V lost 4 bases, and 5 bases had no gene match. CDR3 length: 12 amino acids. Germline CDR1 SQVTM, CDR2 ANQGSEA. The CDR3 DNA sequence: TGCAGCGTTGGGGGACAGGGCAGGGAGCAGTACTTC. Encoded protein: CSVGGQGREQYF.

This clonotype was detected many times. The chain carries TRBV6-4 and TRBJ2-5; D unresolved. The V gene's germline CDR1 is MRHNA and CDR2 SNTAGT. Trimming removed 7 bases from V and 2 bases from J, with 14 bases in between. This CDR3 has 14 residues. CDR3 bases: TGTGCCAGCAAGGAACTACAACCTCAAGAGACCCAGTACTTC. Protein sequence: CASKELQPQETQYF.